This TCR beta chain was captured by sequencing in a study of post-analysis software for immune sequencing data. V lost 8 bases, J lost 3 bases, and 13 bases lay in between. The CDR3 is 13 residues long. Per the germline V gene, CDR1 is ENHRY and CDR2 is SYGVKD. Notes on the study in general: When patients were compared with controls, 4 or 5 TRBV segments were more frequent, TRBV5-6, TRBV5-1 and TRBV20-1 among them. The authors found that F measure strongly co-clustered same-batch samples.

This clonotype was observed a handful of times. The antigen remains unidentified. Unique molecular identifiers were carried by the TCR beta cDNA libraries. MiXCR, applied by TCRdb to the PCR reads, yields one record per CDR3 protein. The sample gives roughly 580,000 distinct CDR3 sequences, roughly 40% of which show up once; 1.5% to 2% is in the top ten. Sequences were obtained from blood. V and J are TRBV10-3 and TRBJ2-5; tentatively, D is TRBD2 (5 bases). The TCR was taken from a girl under 18 with multiple sclerosis. The CDR3 DNA follows: TGTGCCATCCAGAGGAGGACGGAAGAGACCCAGTACTTC. Translated, it gives CAIQRRTEETQYF.